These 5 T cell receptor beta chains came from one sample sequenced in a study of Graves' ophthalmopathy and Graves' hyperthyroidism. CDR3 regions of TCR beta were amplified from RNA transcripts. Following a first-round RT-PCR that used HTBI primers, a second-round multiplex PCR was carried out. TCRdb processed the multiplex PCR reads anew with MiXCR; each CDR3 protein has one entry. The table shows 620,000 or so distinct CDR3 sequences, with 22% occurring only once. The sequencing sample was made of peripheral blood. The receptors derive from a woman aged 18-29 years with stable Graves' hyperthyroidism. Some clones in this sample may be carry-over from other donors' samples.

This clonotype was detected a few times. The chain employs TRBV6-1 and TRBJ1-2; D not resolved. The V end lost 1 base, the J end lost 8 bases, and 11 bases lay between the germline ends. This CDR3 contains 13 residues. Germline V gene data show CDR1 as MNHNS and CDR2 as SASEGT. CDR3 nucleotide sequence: TGTGCCAGCAGTGAAGGGGAGGTGGGGGGCTACACCTTC. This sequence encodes CASSEGEVGGYTF.

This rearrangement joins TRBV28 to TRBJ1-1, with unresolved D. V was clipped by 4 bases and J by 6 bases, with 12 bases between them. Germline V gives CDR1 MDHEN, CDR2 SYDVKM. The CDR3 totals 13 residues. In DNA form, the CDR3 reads TGTGCCAGCAGTTGGCGGGGATCCCCTGAAGCTTTCTTT. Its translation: CASSWRGSPEAFF.

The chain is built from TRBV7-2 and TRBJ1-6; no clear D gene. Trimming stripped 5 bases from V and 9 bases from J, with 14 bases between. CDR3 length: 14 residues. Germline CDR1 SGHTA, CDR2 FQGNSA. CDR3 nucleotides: TGTGCCAGCAGCATCCAGCCGGCCCTTTCACCCCTCCACTTT. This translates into CASSIQPALSPLHF.

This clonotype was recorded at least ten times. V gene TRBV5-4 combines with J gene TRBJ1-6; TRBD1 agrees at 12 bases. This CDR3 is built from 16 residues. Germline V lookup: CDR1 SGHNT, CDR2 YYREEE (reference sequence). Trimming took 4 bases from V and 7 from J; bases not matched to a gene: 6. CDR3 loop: CASSPGQGASNSPLHF. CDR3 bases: TGTGCCAGCAGCCCGGGACAGGGGGCGAGCAATTCACCCCTCCACTTT.

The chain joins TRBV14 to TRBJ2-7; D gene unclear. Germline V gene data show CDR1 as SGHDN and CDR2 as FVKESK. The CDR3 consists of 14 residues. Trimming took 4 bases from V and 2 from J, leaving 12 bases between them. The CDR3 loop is CASSREIGPYEQYF. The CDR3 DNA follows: TGTGCCAGCAGCCGCGAAATAGGTCCCTACGAGCAGTACTTC.